This TCR beta chain came from a study of T cell clonotyping in hematopoietic cell transplantation. Study in general: Pretransplant recipient samples were taken after cytoreduction.

The time point was: recipient sample about 28 days before transplant, after cytoreduction. This clone appeared once. Its antigen remains unidentified. Sequencing used immunoSEQ multiplex PCR; TCRdb keeps in-frame clones, though not all of them. The sample comprises around 45,000 clones, around 80% of which are singletons, and approximately 5.7% rests with the top ten. Notes on the study in general: Without cell sorting, CD4 versus CD8 contributions remain unresolved. Graft donor and pretransplant recipient Inverse Simpson Index values predicted broader posttransplant TCR diversity.

The CDR3 loop spans 15 amino acids. Looked up from germline, CDR1 is SGHAT and CDR2 is FQNNGV. V lost 5 bases and J lost 4, with 12 bases in between. The TCR comes from a man in his 60s with myelodysplastic syndrome. Some clones in this sample may be carry-over from other donors' samples. V is TRBV11-2 and J is TRBJ1-6; a possible D gene is TRBD1 (6 bases). The sequenced sample was peripheral blood mononuclear cells, obtained before stem cell transplant. CDR3 sequence (DNA): TGTGCCAGCAGCCACACCGGACAGTATAATTCACCCCTCCACTTT. Translation gives CASSHTGQYNSPLHF.